This T cell receptor beta chain appears in the sequencing data of a study of blood T cell repertoires in COVID-19. Looking at the study overall: The analysed material was cDNA or gDNA that came from T cells, B-cell-depleted T cells, or PBMCs.

Sequencing was performed with immunoSEQ multiplex PCR; in TCRdb, only in-frame clones are kept and a portion is missing. The data show roughly 180,000 clones, with 75% to 80% seen just once and roughly 8.7% held by the top ten. The CDR3 runs 15 residues. Germline V gene lookup returns CDR1 LNHNV and CDR2 YYDKDF (reference sequence). V was shortened by 1 base and J by 0 bases, with 10 bases between the two germline ends. Material: peripheral blood. This receptor was taken from a woman aged 45 to 65 with active or convalescent COVID-19. J is TRBJ2-7 and V is TRBV15, with D maybe TRBD2 (6 bases). DNA of the CDR3: TGTGCCACCAGCAGAGGCGGGGCCACCTCCTACGAGCAGTACTTC. Translated: CATSRGGATSYEQYF.